Below are 10 T cell receptor beta chains sequenced from a single sample in a study of blood T cells in healthy people across ages (dated by TCRdb to between 2014 and 2017). Libraries were constructed by 5' RACE. TCRdb shows the sequencer as Illumina HiSeq 2500. The second PCR ran for roughly 6 to 11 cycles and used a J-beta primer mix along with a sample-barcoded 5' primer. TCRdb redid the processing of the public reads, applying fastp at Q25 and MiXCR, and retained in-frame beta chains. Identical CDR3 protein sequences are pooled into one entry, listed with their most common genes and DNA. The sample has hundreds of thousands of distinct CDR3 sequences on record, 58% of them singletons. The ten largest clones represent more than 35% of the sample. The specimen was blood. The receptors originated from a man in his fifties or sixties in good health.

The chain uses TRBV20-1 and TRBJ2-5, with 8 bases lining up with TRBD1. J gave up 5 bases and V 3 bases, and 5 bases lay outside the gene matches. Germline CDR1 DFQATT, CDR2 SNEGSKA (reference sequence). The CDR3 is made up of 13 amino acids. DNA of the CDR3: TGCAGTGCTAGGGACAGGGTTTCGGAGACCCAGTACTTC. As protein: CSARDRVSETQYF.

V is TRBV18 and J is TRBJ1-4; D perhaps matches TRBD1 (5 bases). The CDR3 runs 13 residues. The germline gives CDR1 KGHSH, CDR2 LQKENI. Trimming pared 3 bases from V and 7 bases from J, leaving 9 bases between. DNA for the CDR3: TGTGCCAGCTCACCTCGTGACAGTGAAAAACTGTTTTTT. This translates into CASSPRDSEKLFF. The whole variable domain, remainder taken from reference TRBV18 and TRBJ1-4, is NAGVMQNPRHLVRRRGQEARLRCSPMKGHSHVYWYRQLPEEGLKFMVYLQKENIIDESGMPKERFSAEFPKEGPSILRIQQVVRGDSAAYFCASSPRDSEKLFFGSGTQLSVL.

V usage is TRBV12-5 and J usage is TRBJ2-6; tentative D call: TRBD2 (6 bases). From germline, CDR1 is LGHNT and CDR2 FRNRAP. V lost 2 bases and J lost 4, with 24 bases in between. This CDR3 is built from 20 residues. CDR3 bases: TGTGCTAGTGGTTTGTTGTTAAGCTTGGGAGGCGGGTCCGGGGCCAACGTCCTGACTTTC. It is translated as CASGLLLSLGGGSGANVLTF.

This chain uses TRBV20-1 with TRBJ2-7; the match to TRBD1 covers 8 bases. The J call may be mistaken, given a closer DNA end match to TRBJ2-5. CDR1 DFQATT and CDR2 SNEGSKA come from the germline V gene (reference sequence). This CDR3 has 13 amino acids. DNA of the CDR3: TGCAGTGCTACCAGGACAGGGTCAGAGACCCAGTACTTC. This codes for CSATRTGSETQYF.

The V call is TRBV4-1, the J call TRBJ2-3, with D unclear. The CDR3 runs to 14 residues. Trimming took 1 base from V and 5 from J, leaving 10 bases between them. The germline gives CDR1 MGHRA, CDR2 YSYEKL. The CDR3 DNA reads as TGCGCCAGCAGCCAAGGAAGTACCATAGATACGCAGTATTTT. Translated: CASSQGSTIDTQYF.

This clonotype occurred a few times. The chain employs TRBV6-1 and TRBJ1-2; TRBD1 matches at 11 bases. The V and J ends lost 0 bases and 3 bases, in that order; junction bases with no gene match: 3. The CDR3 length is 16 residues. Germline assignment: CDR1 MNHNS and CDR2 SASEGT. The CDR3: CASSEAGTGGDYGYTF. In DNA form, the CDR3 reads TGTGCCAGCAGTGAAGCAGGGACAGGGGGGGACTATGGCTACACCTTC.

The chain is built from TRBV12-3 or TRBV12-4 and TRBJ2-7; D is undetermined. Trimming removed 5 bases at V and 0 bases at J, with 5 bases between. CDR3 length equals 12 residues. CDR3 bases: TGTGCCAGCAGTATCCCCTCCTACGAGCAGTACTTC. Translated, it gives CASSIPSYEQYF.

Many counts were recorded for this clonotype. J is TRBJ1-2 and V is TRBV28; 7 bases are a match to TRBD1. V lost 4 bases and J lost 5; bases outside the gene matches: 7. Germline V gene data show CDR1 as MDHEN and CDR2 as SYDVKM. CDR3 length: 14 residues. CDR3 sequence reads: CASSSGTALYGYTF. CDR3 nucleotide sequence: TGTGCCAGCAGTTCCGGGACAGCCCTTTATGGCTACACCTTC.

This rearrangement joins TRBV2 to TRBJ1-5; TRBD1 matches 7 bases. Trimming took 6 bases from V and 7 from J; bases not matched to a gene: 9. This CDR3 region has 14 residues. Germline values: CDR1 SNHLY, CDR2 FYNNEI. CDR3: CASRVAGGEQPQHF. CDR3 nucleotides: TGTGCCAGCAGGGTGGCAGGGGGAGAACAGCCCCAGCATTTT.

The chain links TRBV7-2 to TRBJ2-7, with TRBD2 matching 7 bases. The CDR3 has 14 amino acids. Germline V CDR1 and CDR2: SGHTA, FQGNSA. Germline trimming cut 1 base from V and 3 bases from J; bases unmatched to any gene: 3. The CDR3 bases are TGTGCCAGCAGCTTAGGGGACTACATCTACGAGCAGTACTTC. Protein: CASSLGDYIYEQYF.